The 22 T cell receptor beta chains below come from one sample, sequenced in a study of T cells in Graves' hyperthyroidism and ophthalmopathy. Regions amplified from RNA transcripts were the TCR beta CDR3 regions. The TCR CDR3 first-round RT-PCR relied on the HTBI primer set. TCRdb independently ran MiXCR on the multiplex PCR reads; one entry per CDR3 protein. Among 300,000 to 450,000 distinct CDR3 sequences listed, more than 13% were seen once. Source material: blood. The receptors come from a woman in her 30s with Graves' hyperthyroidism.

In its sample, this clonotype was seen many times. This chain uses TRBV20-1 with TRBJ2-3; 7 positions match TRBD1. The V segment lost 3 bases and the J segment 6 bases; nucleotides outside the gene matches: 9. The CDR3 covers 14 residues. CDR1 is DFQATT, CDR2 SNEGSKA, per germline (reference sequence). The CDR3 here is CSASRGGVTDTQYF. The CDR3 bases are TGCAGTGCTAGTCGAGGGGGCGTGACGGATACGCAGTATTTT.

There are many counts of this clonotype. The CDR3 sequence: CAWSLNRRTEAFF. The CDR3 bases are TGTGCCTGGAGCCTCAACAGGAGGACTGAAGCTTTCTTT. The chain has TRBV30 and TRBJ1-1; D is possibly TRBD1 (5 bases). Trimming took off 3 bases at V and 5 bases at J, with 13 bases between the two ends. There are 13 residues in the CDR3. In germline, CDR1 is GTSNPN, CDR2 SVGIG (reference sequence).

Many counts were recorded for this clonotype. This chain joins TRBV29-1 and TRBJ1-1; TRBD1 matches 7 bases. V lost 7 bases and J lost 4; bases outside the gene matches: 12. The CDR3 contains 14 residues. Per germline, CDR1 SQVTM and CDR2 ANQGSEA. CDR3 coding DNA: TGCAGCGCTGAGGGTACAGGGGCCGGCACTGAAGCTTTCTTT. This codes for CSAEGTGAGTEAFF.

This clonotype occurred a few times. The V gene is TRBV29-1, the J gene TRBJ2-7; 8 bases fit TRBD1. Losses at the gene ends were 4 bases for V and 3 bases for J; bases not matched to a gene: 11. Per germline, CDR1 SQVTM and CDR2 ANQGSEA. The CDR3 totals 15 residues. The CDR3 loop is CSVAPQTGANYEQYF. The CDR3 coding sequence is TGCAGCGTTGCCCCACAGACAGGGGCCAACTACGAGCAGTACTTC.

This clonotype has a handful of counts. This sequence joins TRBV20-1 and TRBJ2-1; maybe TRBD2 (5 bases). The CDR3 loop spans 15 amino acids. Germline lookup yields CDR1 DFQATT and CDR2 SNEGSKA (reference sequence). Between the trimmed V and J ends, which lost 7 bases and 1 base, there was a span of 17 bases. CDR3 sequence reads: CSVLLDTSSYNEQFF. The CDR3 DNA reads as TGCAGTGTCCTACTAGACACTAGTTCCTACAATGAGCAGTTCTTC.

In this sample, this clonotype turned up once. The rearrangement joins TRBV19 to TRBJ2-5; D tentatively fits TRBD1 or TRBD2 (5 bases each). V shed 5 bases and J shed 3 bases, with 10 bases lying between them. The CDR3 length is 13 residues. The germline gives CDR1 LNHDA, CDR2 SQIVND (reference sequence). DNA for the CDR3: TGTGCCAGTAGTTACCGGGGCGAAGAGACCCAGTACTTC. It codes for CASSYRGEETQYF.

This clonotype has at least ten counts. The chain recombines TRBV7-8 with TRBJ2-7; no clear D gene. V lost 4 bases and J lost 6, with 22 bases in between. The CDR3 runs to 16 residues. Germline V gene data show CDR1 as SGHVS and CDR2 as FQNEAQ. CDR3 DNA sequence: TGTGCCAGCAGCTCCCAGAGGTCTCTAGTTTCGTCCGAGCAGTACTTC. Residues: CASSSQRSLVSSEQYF.

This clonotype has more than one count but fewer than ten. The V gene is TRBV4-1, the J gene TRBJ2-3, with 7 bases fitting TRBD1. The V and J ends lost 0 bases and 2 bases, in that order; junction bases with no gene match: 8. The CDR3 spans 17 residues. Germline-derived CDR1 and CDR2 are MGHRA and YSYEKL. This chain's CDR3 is CASSQDEGQWDTDTQYF. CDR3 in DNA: TGCGCCAGCAGCCAAGATGAGGGACAGTGGGACACAGATACGCAGTATTTT.

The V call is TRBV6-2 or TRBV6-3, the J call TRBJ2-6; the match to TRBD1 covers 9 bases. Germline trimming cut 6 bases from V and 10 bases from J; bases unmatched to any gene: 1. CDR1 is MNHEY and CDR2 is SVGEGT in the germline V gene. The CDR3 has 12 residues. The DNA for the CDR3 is TGTGCCAGCAGGACAGGGGGGAACGTCCTGACTTTC. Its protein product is CASRTGGNVLTF.

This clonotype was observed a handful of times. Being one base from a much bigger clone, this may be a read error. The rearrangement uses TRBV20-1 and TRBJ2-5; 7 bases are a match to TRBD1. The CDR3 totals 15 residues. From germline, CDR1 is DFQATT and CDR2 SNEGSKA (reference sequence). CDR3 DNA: TGCAGTGCCACCCACCAGACGACAGGGTTGAAGACCCGGTACTTC. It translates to CSATHQTTGLKTRYF.

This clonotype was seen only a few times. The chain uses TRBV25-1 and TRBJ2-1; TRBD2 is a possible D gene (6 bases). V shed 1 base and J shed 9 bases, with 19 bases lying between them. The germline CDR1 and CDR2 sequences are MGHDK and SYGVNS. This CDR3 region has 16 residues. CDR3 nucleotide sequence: TGTGCCAGCAGTGAATTGGCAACCGGACCGGGACTTGAGCAGTTCTTC. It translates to CASSELATGPGLEQFF.

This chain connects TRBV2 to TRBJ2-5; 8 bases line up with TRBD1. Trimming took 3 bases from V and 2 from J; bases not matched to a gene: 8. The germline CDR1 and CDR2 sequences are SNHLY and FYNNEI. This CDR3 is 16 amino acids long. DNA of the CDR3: TGTGCCAGCAGTGATAACAGGGGGATTCGACAAGAGACCCAGTACTTC. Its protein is CASSDNRGIRQETQYF.

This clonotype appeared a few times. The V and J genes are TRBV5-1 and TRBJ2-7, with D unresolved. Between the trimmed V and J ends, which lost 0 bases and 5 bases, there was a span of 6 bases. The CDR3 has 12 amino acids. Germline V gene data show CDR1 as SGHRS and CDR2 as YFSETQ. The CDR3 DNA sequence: TGCGCCAGCAGCTTGGGACACAACGAGCAGTACTTC. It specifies CASSLGHNEQYF. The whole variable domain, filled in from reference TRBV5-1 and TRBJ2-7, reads KAGVTQTPRYLIKTRGQQVTLSCSPISGHRSVSWYQQTPGQGLQFLFEYFSETQRNKGNFPGRFSGRQFSNSRSEMNVSTLELGDSALYLCASSLGHNEQYFGPGTRLTVT.

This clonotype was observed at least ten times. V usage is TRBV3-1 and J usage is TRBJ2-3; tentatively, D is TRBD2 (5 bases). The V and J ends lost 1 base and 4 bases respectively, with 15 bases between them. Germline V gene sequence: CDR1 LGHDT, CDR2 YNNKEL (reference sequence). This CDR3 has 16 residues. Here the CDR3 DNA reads TGTGCCAGCAGCCAAGCACGGGATGCACGGCCAGATACGCAGTATTTT. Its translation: CASSQARDARPDTQYF.

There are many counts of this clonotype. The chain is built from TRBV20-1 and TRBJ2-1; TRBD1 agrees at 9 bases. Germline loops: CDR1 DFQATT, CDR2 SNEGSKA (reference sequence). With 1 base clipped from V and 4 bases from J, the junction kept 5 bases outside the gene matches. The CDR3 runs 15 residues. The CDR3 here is CSARARTGDYNEQFF. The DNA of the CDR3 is TGCAGTGCTAGAGCTCGGACAGGGGATTACAATGAGCAGTTCTTC.

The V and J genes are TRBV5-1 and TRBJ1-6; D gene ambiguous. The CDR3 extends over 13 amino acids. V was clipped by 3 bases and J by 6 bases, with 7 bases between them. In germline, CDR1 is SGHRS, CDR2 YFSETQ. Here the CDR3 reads CASSSGANSPLHF. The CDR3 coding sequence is TGCGCCAGCAGCTCGGGTGCTAATTCACCCCTCCACTTT. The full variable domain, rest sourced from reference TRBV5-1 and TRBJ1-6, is KAGVTQTPRYLIKTRGQQVTLSCSPISGHRSVSWYQQTPGQGLQFLFEYFSETQRNKGNFPGRFSGRQFSNSRSEMNVSTLELGDSALYLCASSSGANSPLHFGNGTRLTVT.

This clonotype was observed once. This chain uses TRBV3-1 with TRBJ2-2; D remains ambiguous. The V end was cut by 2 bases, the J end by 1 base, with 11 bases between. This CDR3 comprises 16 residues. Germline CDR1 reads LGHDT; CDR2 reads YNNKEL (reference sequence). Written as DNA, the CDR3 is TGTGCCAGCAGCCAAACCGGTATACTGAACACCGGGGAGCTGTTTTTT. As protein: CASSQTGILNTGELFF.

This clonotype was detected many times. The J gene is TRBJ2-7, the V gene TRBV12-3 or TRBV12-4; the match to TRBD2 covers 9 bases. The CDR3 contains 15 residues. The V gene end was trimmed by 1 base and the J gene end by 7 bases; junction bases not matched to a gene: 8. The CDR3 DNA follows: TGTGCCAGCAGTTTAGGGGCGGGAGGGCCGCGAGAGCAGTACTTC. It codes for CASSLGAGGPREQYF.

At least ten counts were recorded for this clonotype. The CDR3 sequence: CASSREQGAAGYEQYF. The CDR3 nucleotides are TGTGCCAGCTCCCGAGAACAGGGGGCCGCAGGGTACGAGCAGTACTTC. The V call is TRBV18, the J call TRBJ2-7, with TRBD1 matching 9 bases. CDR3 length equals 16 residues. CDR1 KGHSH and CDR2 LQKENI come from the germline V gene. The junction had 13 bases not matched to a gene; V was cut back by 6 bases and J by 4 bases. Together with reference TRBV18 and TRBJ2-7, the CDR3 gives the full variable domain: NAGVMQNPRHLVRRRGQEARLRCSPMKGHSHVYWYRQLPEEGLKFMVYLQKENIIDESGMPKERFSAEFPKEGPSILRIQQVVRGDSAAYFCASSREQGAAGYEQYFGPGTRLTVT.

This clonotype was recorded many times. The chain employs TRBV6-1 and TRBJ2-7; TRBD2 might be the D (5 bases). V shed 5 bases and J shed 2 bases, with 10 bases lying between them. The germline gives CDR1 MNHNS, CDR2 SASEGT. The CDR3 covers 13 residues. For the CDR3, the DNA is TGTGCCAGCAGTACCGTGGAGGCCTACGAGCAGTACTTC. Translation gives CASSTVEAYEQYF.

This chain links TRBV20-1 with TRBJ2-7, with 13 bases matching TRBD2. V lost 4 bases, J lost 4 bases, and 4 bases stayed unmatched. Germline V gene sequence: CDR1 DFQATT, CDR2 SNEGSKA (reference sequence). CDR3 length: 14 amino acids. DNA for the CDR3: TGCAGTGCTAAACTAGCGGGAGGGGTTTACGAGCAGTACTTC. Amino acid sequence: CSAKLAGGVYEQYF.

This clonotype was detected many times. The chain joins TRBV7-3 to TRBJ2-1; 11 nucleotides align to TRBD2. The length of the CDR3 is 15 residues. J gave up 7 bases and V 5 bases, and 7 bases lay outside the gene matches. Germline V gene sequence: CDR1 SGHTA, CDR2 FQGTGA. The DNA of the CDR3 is TGTGCCAGCAGCCTGAGGGCTAGCGGGAGGAATGAGCAGTTCTTC. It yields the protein CASSLRASGRNEQFF.